The sequence of this T cell receptor beta chain was determined in a study of blood T cell repertoires in COVID-19. Study background: The United States, Italy and Spain supplied acute and convalescent COVID-19 samples. In each case, the material was cDNA or gDNA derived from T cells, B-cell-depleted T cells, or PBMCs.

Authors' analysis steps: Counts of nucleated cells, estimated from reference gene primer amplification, were obtained. Sequencing was performed with immunoSEQ multiplex PCR; in TCRdb, only in-frame clones are kept and a portion is missing. V and J calls and clone size are those listed in that table; D and trimming were worked out from the DNA. The sample lists roughly 180,000 clones, approximately 85% seen once, with roughly 7.7% in the top ten. This clone was seen only once. The sequenced material came from peripheral blood. The clonotype comes from a woman aged 55-70 years with acute or convalescent COVID-19.

This CDR3 reads CAWKSQDRGSWNEQFF. CDR3 sequence (DNA): TGTGCCTGGAAGTCCCAGGACAGGGGGAGTTGGAATGAGCAGTTCTTC. V usage is TRBV30 and J usage is TRBJ2-1; 10 nucleotides align to TRBD1. This CDR3 is built from 16 residues. With 4 bases clipped from V and 7 bases from J, the junction kept 13 bases outside the gene matches. Germline lookup yields CDR1 GTSNPN and CDR2 SVGIG (reference sequence).